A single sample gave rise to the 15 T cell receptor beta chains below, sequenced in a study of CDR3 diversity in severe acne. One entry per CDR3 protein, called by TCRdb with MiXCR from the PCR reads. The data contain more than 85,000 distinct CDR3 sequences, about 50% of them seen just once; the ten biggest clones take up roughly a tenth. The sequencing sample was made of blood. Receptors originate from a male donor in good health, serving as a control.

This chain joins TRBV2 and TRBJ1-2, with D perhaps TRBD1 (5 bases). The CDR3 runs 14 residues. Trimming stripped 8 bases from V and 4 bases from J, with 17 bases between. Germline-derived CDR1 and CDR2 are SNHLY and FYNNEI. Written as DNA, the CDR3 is TGTGCCAGCTCACCATCGGGGGATTCCTATGGCTACACCTTC. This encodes CASSPSGDSYGYTF.

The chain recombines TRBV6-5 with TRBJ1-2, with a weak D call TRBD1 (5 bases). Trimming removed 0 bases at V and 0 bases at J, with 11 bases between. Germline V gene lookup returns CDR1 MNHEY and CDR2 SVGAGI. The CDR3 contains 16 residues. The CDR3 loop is CASSYSIGGPNYGYTF. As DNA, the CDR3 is TGTGCCAGCAGTTACTCGATCGGGGGACCTAACTATGGCTACACCTTC.

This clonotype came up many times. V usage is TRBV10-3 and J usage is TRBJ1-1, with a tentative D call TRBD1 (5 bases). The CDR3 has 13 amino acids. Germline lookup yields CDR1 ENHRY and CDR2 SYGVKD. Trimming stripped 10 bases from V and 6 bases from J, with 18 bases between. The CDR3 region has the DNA TGTGCCACCGAGGGACTTTTAGGAGCTGAAGCTTTCTTT. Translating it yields CATEGLLGAEAFF.

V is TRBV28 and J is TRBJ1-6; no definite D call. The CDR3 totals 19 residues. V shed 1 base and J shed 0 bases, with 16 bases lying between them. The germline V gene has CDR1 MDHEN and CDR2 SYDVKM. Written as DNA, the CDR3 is TGTGCCAGCAGTTTATCAGATCCTTTCAAGGGCTCCTATAATTCACCCCTCCACTTT. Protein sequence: CASSLSDPFKGSYNSPLHF.

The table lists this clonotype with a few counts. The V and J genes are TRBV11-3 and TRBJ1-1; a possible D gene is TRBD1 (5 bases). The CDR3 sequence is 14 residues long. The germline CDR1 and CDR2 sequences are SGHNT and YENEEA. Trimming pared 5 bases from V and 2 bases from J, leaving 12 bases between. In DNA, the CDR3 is TGTGCCAGCAGCCCAGTAGACAGAAACACTGAAGCTTTCTTT. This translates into CASSPVDRNTEAFF.

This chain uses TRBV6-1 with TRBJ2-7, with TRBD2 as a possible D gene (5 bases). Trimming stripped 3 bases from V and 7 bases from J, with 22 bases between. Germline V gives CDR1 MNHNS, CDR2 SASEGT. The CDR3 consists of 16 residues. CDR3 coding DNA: TGTGCCAGCAGTGATTTGGGCGGGCATGGTCGGTGTGAGCAGTACTTC. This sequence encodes CASSDLGGHGRCEQYF.

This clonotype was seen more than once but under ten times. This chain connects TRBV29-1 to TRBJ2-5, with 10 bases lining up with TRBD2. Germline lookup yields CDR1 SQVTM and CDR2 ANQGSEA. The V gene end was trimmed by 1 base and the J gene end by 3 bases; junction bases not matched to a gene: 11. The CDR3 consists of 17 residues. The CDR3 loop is CSVEVVAGGSLKETQYF. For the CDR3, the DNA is TGCAGCGTTGAAGTGGTAGCGGGAGGATCTTTAAAAGAGACCCAGTACTTC.

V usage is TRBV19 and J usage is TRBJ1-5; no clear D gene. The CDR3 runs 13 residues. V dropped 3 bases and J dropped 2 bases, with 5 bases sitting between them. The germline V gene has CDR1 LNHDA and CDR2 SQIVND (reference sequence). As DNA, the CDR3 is TGTGCCAGTAGTATGATCCGCAATCAGCCCCAGCATTTT. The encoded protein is CASSMIRNQPQHF.

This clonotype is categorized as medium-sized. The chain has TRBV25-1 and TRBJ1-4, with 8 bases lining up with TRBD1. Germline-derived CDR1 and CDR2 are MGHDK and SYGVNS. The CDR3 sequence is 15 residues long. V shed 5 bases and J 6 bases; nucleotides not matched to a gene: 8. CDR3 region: CASSPSGTGYEKLFF. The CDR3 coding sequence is TGTGCCAGCAGTCCCTCCGGGACAGGCTATGAAAAACTGTTTTTT.

The CDR3, as DNA: TGTGCCAGCGATCCAGGGGGCTATGGCTACACCTTC. Translated, it gives CASDPGGYGYTF. The rearrangement links TRBV6-5 to TRBJ1-2, with 7 bases identical to TRBD1. This CDR3 comprises 12 residues. The V and J ends lost 8 bases and 4 bases, in that order; junction bases with no gene match: 4. CDR1 MNHEY and CDR2 SVGAGI come from the germline V gene.

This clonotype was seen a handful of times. The CDR3: CSARAPTGRNTEAFF. The CDR3 nucleotides read TGCAGTGCTAGAGCCCCGACGGGAAGGAACACTGAAGCTTTCTTT. V and J are TRBV20-1 and TRBJ1-1; D unclear. Germline CDR1 and CDR2: DFQATT and SNEGSKA (reference sequence). There are 15 residues in the CDR3. V lost 1 base and J 1 base, leaving 13 bases between the germline ends.

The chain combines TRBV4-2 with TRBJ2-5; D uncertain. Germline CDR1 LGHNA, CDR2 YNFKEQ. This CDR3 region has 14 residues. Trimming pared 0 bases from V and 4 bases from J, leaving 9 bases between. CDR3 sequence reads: CASSQDTRGETQYF. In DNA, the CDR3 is TGTGCCAGCAGCCAAGATACCCGAGGAGAGACCCAGTACTTC.

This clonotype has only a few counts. The CDR3 reads CASTLRRDRDYEQYF. The CDR3 coding sequence is TGTGCCAGTACCCTAAGGAGGGACAGGGACTACGAGCAGTACTTC. The V call is TRBV7-8, the J call TRBJ2-7; 9 bases match TRBD1. The junction had 12 bases not matched to a gene; V was cut back by 9 bases and J by 3 bases. The CDR3 is 15 amino acids. CDR1 is SGHVS and CDR2 is FQNEAQ in the germline V gene.

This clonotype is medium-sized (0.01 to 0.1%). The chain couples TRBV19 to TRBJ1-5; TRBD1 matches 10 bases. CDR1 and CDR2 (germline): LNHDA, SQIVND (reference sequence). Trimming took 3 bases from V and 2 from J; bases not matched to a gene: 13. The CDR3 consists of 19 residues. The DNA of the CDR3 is TGTGCCAGTAGTATTTGTTCCGGGACAGGGGATTTGTGCAATCAGCCCCAGCATTTT. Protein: CASSICSGTGDLCNQPQHF.

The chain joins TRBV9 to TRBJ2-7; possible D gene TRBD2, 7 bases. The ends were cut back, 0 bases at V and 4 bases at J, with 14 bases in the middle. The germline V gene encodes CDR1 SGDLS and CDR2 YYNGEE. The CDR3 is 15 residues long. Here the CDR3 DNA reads TGTGCCAGCAGCGTAGAGGGGGGGCAGAGTTACGAGCAGTACTTC. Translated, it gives CASSVEGGQSYEQYF.